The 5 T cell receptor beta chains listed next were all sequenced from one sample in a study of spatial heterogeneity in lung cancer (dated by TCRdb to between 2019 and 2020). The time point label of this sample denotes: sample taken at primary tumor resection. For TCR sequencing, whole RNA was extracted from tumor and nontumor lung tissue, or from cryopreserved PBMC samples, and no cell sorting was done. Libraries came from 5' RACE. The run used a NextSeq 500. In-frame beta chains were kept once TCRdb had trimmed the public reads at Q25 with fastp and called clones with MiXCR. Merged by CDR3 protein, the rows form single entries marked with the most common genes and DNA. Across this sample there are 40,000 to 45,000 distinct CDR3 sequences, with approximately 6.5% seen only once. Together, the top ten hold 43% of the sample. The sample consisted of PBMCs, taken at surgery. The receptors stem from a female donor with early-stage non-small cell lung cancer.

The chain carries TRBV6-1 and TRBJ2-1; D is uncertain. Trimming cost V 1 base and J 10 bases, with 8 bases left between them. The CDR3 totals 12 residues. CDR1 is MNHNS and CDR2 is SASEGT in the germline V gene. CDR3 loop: CASSEGIREQFF. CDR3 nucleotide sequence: TGTGCCAGCAGTGAAGGGATCCGCGAGCAGTTCTTC.

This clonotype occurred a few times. The CDR3 nucleotides read TGTGCCAGCACCACCGGCAATGAGCAGTTCTTC. Encoded protein: CASTTGNEQFF. The gene calls are TRBV7-6 and TRBJ2-1, with D hard to call. The CDR3 sequence is 11 residues long. CDR1 and CDR2 from the germline V gene are SGHVS and FNYEAQ. V gave up 7 bases and J gave up 6 bases, with 7 bases separating them.

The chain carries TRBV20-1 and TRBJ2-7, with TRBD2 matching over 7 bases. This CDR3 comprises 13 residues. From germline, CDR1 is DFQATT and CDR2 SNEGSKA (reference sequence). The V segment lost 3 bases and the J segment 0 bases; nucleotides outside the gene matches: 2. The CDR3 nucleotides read TGCAGTGCTAGGGGGACTACCTCCTACGAGCAGTACTTC. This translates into CSARGTTSYEQYF.

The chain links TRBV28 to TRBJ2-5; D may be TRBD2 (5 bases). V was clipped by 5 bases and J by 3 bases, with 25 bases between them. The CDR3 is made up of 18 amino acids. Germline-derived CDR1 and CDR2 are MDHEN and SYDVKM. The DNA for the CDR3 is TGTGCCAGCAGTCCTCATAAGGGAGAAGGAGACCGAGAAGAGACCCAGTACTTC. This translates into CASSPHKGEGDREETQYF.

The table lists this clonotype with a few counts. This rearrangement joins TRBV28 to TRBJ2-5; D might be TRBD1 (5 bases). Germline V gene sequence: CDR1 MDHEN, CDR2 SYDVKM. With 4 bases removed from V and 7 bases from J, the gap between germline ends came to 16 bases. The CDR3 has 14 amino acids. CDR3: CASSSRQTRPTQYF. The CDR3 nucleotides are TGTGCCAGCAGTTCTCGACAGACCCGGCCGACCCAGTACTTC.